The 15 T cell receptor beta chains given below trace back to one sample, sequenced in a study of T-cell reconstitution after alpha-beta-depleted transplantation in children. Preparation of the TCRbeta library used unique molecular identifiers. TCRdb re-analysed the PCR reads in MiXCR, keeping a single row per CDR3 protein. The data show roughly 500,000 distinct CDR3 sequences, around a third seen once. Sequencing used PBMCs from the stem cell graft donor, obtained from the stem cell graft. Source of these receptors: a human donor who donated a stem cell graft to a child with aplastic anemia.

This clonotype turned up a few times. This chain links TRBV6-1 with TRBJ1-5; D not certain. CDR1 is MNHNS, CDR2 SASEGT, per germline. The V and J ends lost 10 bases and 10 bases respectively, with 23 bases between them. CDR3 length: 14 amino acids. In DNA, the CDR3 is TGTGCCACCCTATCGGGATTGACGAGTGGCCCCCAGCATTTT. This encodes CATLSGLTSGPQHF.

This chain joins TRBV30 and TRBJ2-1, with D perhaps TRBD1 (5 bases). In germline, CDR1 is GTSNPN, CDR2 SVGIG (reference sequence). Trimming left V 4 bases short and J 3 bases short, with 10 bases between. This CDR3 is 13 amino acids long. The CDR3 loop reads CAWTPGNYNEQFF. In DNA, the CDR3 is TGTGCCTGGACTCCAGGGAACTACAATGAGCAGTTCTTC.

The chain combines TRBV20-1 with TRBJ2-1; the match to TRBD1 covers 7 bases. V gave up 8 bases and J gave up 5 bases; unmatched junction bases: 12. CDR1 DFQATT and CDR2 SNEGSKA come from the germline V gene (reference sequence). This CDR3 has 14 amino acids. This chain's CDR3 is CSCKGQNFDNEQFF. CDR3 nucleotides: TGCAGTTGCAAGGGACAGAACTTCGACAATGAGCAGTTCTTC.

This chain links TRBV6-5 with TRBJ2-3; unclear D gene. The V gene's germline CDR1 is MNHEY and CDR2 SVGAGI. The CDR3 has 16 residues. The germline V and J ends were trimmed by 0 bases and 1 base, with 11 bases remaining between them. The CDR3: CASSYSILARTDTQYF. The DNA of the CDR3 is TGTGCCAGCAGTTACTCGATTCTCGCCCGCACAGATACGCAGTATTTT.

V and J are TRBV28 and TRBJ1-4, with 8 bases that match TRBD1. Germline-derived CDR1 and CDR2 are MDHEN and SYDVKM. The J segment lost 7 bases and the V segment lost 7 bases, leaving 17 bases of the junction unmatched. This CDR3 has 17 amino acids. The CDR3 is CASTEIRVDRAPEKLFF. CDR3 nucleotides: TGTGCCAGCACCGAAATTCGGGTGGACAGGGCTCCTGAAAAACTGTTTTTT.

This chain's CDR3 is CASSAKGGGETQYF. The CDR3 DNA reads TGTGCCAGCAGCGCAAAAGGAGGGGGAGAGACCCAGTACTTC. V gene TRBV9 combines with J gene TRBJ2-5; D may be TRBD1 or TRBD2 (6 bases each). The CDR3 runs to 14 residues. V was cut by 3 bases and J by 4 bases, with 13 bases left in between. Germline CDR1 SGDLS, CDR2 YYNGEE.

V is TRBV9 and J is TRBJ1-6; D is possibly TRBD1 (5 bases). Germline V gene lookup returns CDR1 SGDLS and CDR2 YYNGEE. The CDR3 spans 14 residues. V shed 3 bases and J shed 13 bases, with 17 bases lying between them. The CDR3 is CASSASGEGRPLHF. The CDR3 DNA reads TGTGCCAGCAGCGCCTCTGGGGAGGGACGGCCCCTCCACTTT. Complete variable domain (other parts from reference TRBV9 and TRBJ1-6): DSGVTQTPKHLITATGQRVTLRCSPRSGDLSVYWYQQSLDQGLQFLIQYYNGEERAKGNILERFSAQQFPDLHSELNLSSLELGDSALYFCASSASGEGRPLHFGNGTRLTVT.

This clonotype appeared a few times. A junction boundary mismatches the germline segment, possibly from a read error. The gene calls are TRBV25-1 and TRBJ2-7; 11 nucleotides line up with TRBD2. CDR3 length equals 12 residues. Germline CDR1 MGHDK, CDR2 SYGVNS. The CDR3 coding sequence is TGTGCCAGCAGTGACTCACTAGCGGGAGTTCACTTC. It codes for CASSDSLAGVHF.

This clonotype was picked up a small number of times. The V call is TRBV7-8, the J call TRBJ2-1; weak D call: TRBD2 (6 bases). Looked up from germline, CDR1 is SGHVS and CDR2 is FQNEAQ. There are 15 residues in the CDR3. V lost 2 bases and J 5 bases, leaving 13 bases between the germline ends. CDR3: CASSLLGGGDNEQFF. DNA for the CDR3: TGTGCCAGCAGCTTATTGGGGGGAGGAGACAATGAGCAGTTCTTC.

The V call is TRBV5-3, the J call TRBJ1-2; D gene uncertain. TRBV5-3 is treated as an ORF (open reading frame) with a function not yet certain. Trimming cost V 9 bases and J 2 bases, with 17 bases left between them. The CDR3 extends over 14 amino acids. As DNA, the CDR3 is TGTGCCATGAGCCCCGAGCTCCTCAACTATGGCTACACCTTC. Translation gives CAMSPELLNYGYTF.

This chain connects TRBV4-2 to TRBJ1-4; 7 bases fit TRBD1. The CDR3 is 16 residues long. V was pared by 1 base and J by 5 bases, with 7 bases of the junction left unmatched. Germline V gives CDR1 LGHNA, CDR2 YNFKEQ. The CDR3 is CASSQVKGASNEKLFF. For the CDR3, the DNA is TGTGCCAGCAGCCAAGTAAAGGGGGCCTCGAATGAAAAACTGTTTTTT.

This chain connects TRBV5-1 to TRBJ2-2, with a possible D match to TRBD1 (5 bases). V was pared by 4 bases and J by 1 base, with 14 bases between. The CDR3 is 16 residues long. Germline CDR1 reads SGHRS; CDR2 reads YFSETQ. Here the CDR3 reads CASSPYLTVNTGELFF. The CDR3 nucleotides are TGCGCCAGCAGCCCTTATTTGACAGTGAACACCGGGGAGCTGTTTTTT.

The CDR3 is CASSGTDGGHEQYF. The CDR3, as DNA: TGTGCCAGCAGTGGGACGGACGGTGGGCACGAGCAGTACTTC. V usage is TRBV6-1 and J usage is TRBJ2-7, with D unresolved. V was clipped by 4 bases and J by 5 bases, with 15 bases between them. The germline V gene encodes CDR1 MNHNS and CDR2 SASEGT. The CDR3 contains 14 residues.

The sample holds a few counts of this clonotype. This rearrangement joins TRBV7-9 to TRBJ2-5; D remains ambiguous. Looked up from germline, CDR1 is SEHNR and CDR2 is FQNEAQ (reference sequence). The CDR3 has 15 amino acids. V lost 3 bases and J lost 1, with 12 bases in between. The CDR3 spells CASSLGQAIQETQYF. The CDR3 DNA follows: TGTGCCAGCAGCTTGGGCCAGGCGATCCAAGAGACCCAGTACTTC.

The chain couples TRBV20-1 to TRBJ1-1, with D perhaps TRBD1 (5 bases). Trimming stripped 3 bases from V and 7 bases from J, with 18 bases between. In germline, CDR1 is DFQATT, CDR2 SNEGSKA (reference sequence). CDR3 size: 14 residues. The CDR3 nucleotides read TGCAGTGCTAGCCCGGGACCCTTACGGGGTGAAGCTTTCTTT. Its translation: CSASPGPLRGEAFF.